This TCR beta chain was sequenced for a study of T cells in localized non-small cell lung cancer. Findings and limits, study-wide: Of the top 100 tumor clones, median around 60 were in adjacent lung, around 28 among its top 100. Without multi-region sequencing, intratumor heterogeneity could not be excluded.

Method: immunoSEQ multiplex PCR; TCRdb's copy keeps in-frame clones and lacks some. This table has 45,000 to 60,000 clones, roughly four fifths appearing once. In regard to this clone: As yet, its antigen is unknown.

The CDR3 loop spans 13 amino acids. The germline V and J ends were trimmed by 2 bases and 4 bases, with 8 bases remaining between them. Germline CDR1 reads SNHLY; CDR2 reads FYNNEI. The material was peripheral blood, obtained before any cancer treatment. The source of this sequence is a female donor over 55 with stage II squamous cell lung carcinoma. This chain joins TRBV2 and TRBJ1-2; no clear D gene. The CDR3 is CASSETGFYGYTF. As DNA, the CDR3 is TGTGCCAGCAGTGAAACGGGTTTCTATGGCTACACCTTC.